Each of the 24 T cell receptor beta chains below was sequenced from the same sample in a study of a mutant IDH1 vaccine in newly diagnosed glioma. These receptors' antigens are unknown. This sample's time point: week 11, during vaccination. With topical imiquimod, each dose of the vaccine consisted of 300 ug of mutant IDH1 20-mer peptide. Repertoires were generated with immunoSEQ multiplex PCR, while TCRdb's copy carries only in-frame clones and drops some. The data contain approximately 25,000 clones, around 77% of them singletons. Sequenced here: PBMCs, sampled from a glioma patient whose treatment included an IDH1 peptide vaccine. These receptor sequences come from a woman aged 18-29 years with glioma.

The chain links TRBV6-1 to TRBJ2-5; 9 bases agree with TRBD2. Germline-derived CDR1 and CDR2 are MNHNS and SASEGT. V was clipped by 2 bases and J by 1 base; unmatched bases: 5. This CDR3 is built from 16 residues. CDR3 in DNA: TGTGCCAGCAGTGAATTGGCGGGGGGGCCCCAAGAGACCCAGTACTTC. Its translation is CASSELAGGPQETQYF.

This chain connects TRBV19 to TRBJ2-1; 11 bases agree with TRBD1. Germline V gives CDR1 LNHDA, CDR2 SQIVND (reference sequence). The CDR3 has 15 amino acids. With V trimmed by 5 bases and J by 9 bases, 9 bases remained unmatched. Here the CDR3 reads CASSPTGTGGVEQFF. CDR3 sequence (DNA): TGTGCCAGTAGTCCGACCGGGACAGGGGGTGTTGAGCAGTTCTTC. Combining the CDR3 with reference TRBV19 and TRBJ2-1 gives the whole variable domain DGGITQSPKYLFRKEGQNVTLSCEQNLNHDAMYWYRQDPGQGLRLIYYSQIVNDFQKGDIAEGYSVSREKKESFPLTVTSAQKNPTAFYLCASSPTGTGGVEQFFGPGTRLTVL.

The genes are TRBV28 and TRBJ2-1, with 7 bases identical to TRBD2. CDR3 length: 15 amino acids. After removal of 7 bases from V and 5 bases from J, the junction contained 11 bases not matched to a gene. From germline, CDR1 is MDHEN and CDR2 SYDVKM. The CDR3 reads CASTLWAGENNEQFF. The DNA for the CDR3 is TGTGCCAGCACCCTGTGGGCGGGAGAGAACAATGAGCAGTTCTTC.

This chain connects TRBV18 to TRBJ1-1; TRBD1 aligns across 7 bases. Per germline, CDR1 KGHSH and CDR2 LQKENI. There are 14 residues in the CDR3. Losses at the gene ends were 5 bases for V and 1 base for J; bases not matched to a gene: 4. CDR3 in DNA: TGTGCCAGCTCAAGGGACAGCCGGAACACTGAAGCTTTCTTT. It encodes CASSRDSRNTEAFF.

The chain has TRBV11-2 and TRBJ1-4; TRBD1 matches at 8 bases. The CDR3 has 16 amino acids. The trim removed 1 base at V and 8 bases at J, leaving 9 bases unmatched. The germline gives CDR1 SGHAT, CDR2 FQNNGV. The CDR3 here is CASSLASDRVSEKLFF. Written as DNA, the CDR3 is TGTGCCAGCAGCTTAGCCTCGGACAGGGTATCGGAAAAACTGTTTTTT. Full variable domain (missing parts from reference TRBV11-2 and TRBJ1-4): EAGVAQSPRYKIIEKRQSVAFWCNPISGHATLYWYQQILGQGPKLLIQFQNNGVVDDSQLPKDRFSAERLKGVDSTLKIQPAKLEDSAVYLCASSLASDRVSEKLFFGSGTQLSVL.

The CDR3 DNA reads TGTGCCAGCAGCTTGGGGGGACGTGCAACTAATGAAAAACTGTTTTTT. Translated, it gives CASSLGGRATNEKLFF. The chain joins TRBV5-8 to TRBJ1-4; D is perhaps TRBD1 (5 bases). The germline V gene encodes CDR1 SGHTS and CDR2 YDEGEE. The CDR3 covers 16 residues. Between the trimmed V and J ends, which lost 0 bases and 0 bases, there was a span of 9 bases.

The rearrangement joins TRBV7-2 to TRBJ1-2; the D gene is possibly TRBD1 (5 bases). From germline, CDR1 is SGHTA and CDR2 FQGNSA. CDR3 length: 14 residues. Trimming took 5 bases from V and 5 from J, leaving 15 bases between them. The CDR3 coding sequence is TGTGCCAGCAGCCCCGGGTCAGGGTCGTATGGCTACACCTTC. Amino acids: CASSPGSGSYGYTF. The full variable domain, in which reference TRBV7-2 and TRBJ1-2 provide the parts outside the CDR3, is GAGVSQSPSNKVTEKGKDVELRCDPISGHTALYWYRQSLGQGLEFLIYFQGNSAPDKSGLPSDRFSAERTGGSVSTLTIQRTQQEDSAVYLCASSPGSGSYGYTFGSGTRLTVV.

The chain links TRBV19 to TRBJ2-7; D uncertain. CDR3 length: 13 amino acids. Germline V lookup: CDR1 LNHDA, CDR2 SQIVND (reference sequence). Trimming took off 4 bases at V and 3 bases at J, with 10 bases between the two ends. CDR3 loop: CASSKNSVYEQYF. In nucleotides, the CDR3 is TGTGCCAGTAGTAAAAACTCAGTCTACGAGCAGTACTTC.

This clone was seen just once. V usage is TRBV7-6 and J usage is TRBJ1-6; no firm D call. The CDR3 runs to 14 residues. V shed 1 base and J shed 7 bases, with 8 bases lying between them. Germline CDR1 is SGHVS and CDR2 is FNYEAQ. CDR3 DNA: TGTGCCAGCAGCTTAGGGTGGCGGAATTCACCCCTCCACTTT. This encodes CASSLGWRNSPLHF.

The chain recombines TRBV7-9 with TRBJ2-4; TRBD2 agrees at 10 bases. The CDR3 is 15 amino acids. Germline assignment: CDR1 SEHNR and CDR2 FQNEAQ (reference sequence). J gave up 8 bases and V 5 bases, and 9 bases lay outside the gene matches. The CDR3 spells CASSLRGLAFDIQYF. The DNA of the CDR3 is TGTGCCAGCAGCCTACGGGGACTAGCGTTCGACATTCAGTACTTC.

The chain is built from TRBV28 and TRBJ2-5; 8 bases are shared with TRBD2. The V segment lost 3 bases and the J segment 4 bases; nucleotides outside the gene matches: 7. Germline lookup yields CDR1 MDHEN and CDR2 SYDVKM. The CDR3 has 15 amino acids. CDR3 DNA sequence: TGTGCCAGCAGTTTCAGGGGCCTAGCGGGAGAGACCCAGTACTTC. It translates to CASSFRGLAGETQYF.

The V call is TRBV21-1, the J call TRBJ1-6. TRBV21-1 is an annotated pseudogene. This CDR3 has 17 amino acids. CDR3 sequence reads: CASSKEAPSSYNSPLHF. The DNA of the CDR3 is TGTGCCAGCAGCAAAGAGGCCCCGAGCTCCTATAATTCACCCCTCCACTTT.

The rearrangement uses TRBV18 and TRBJ1-1, with 8 bases identical to TRBD1. V gave up 6 bases and J gave up 4 bases; unmatched junction bases: 10. This CDR3 region has 15 residues. CDR1 is KGHSH, CDR2 LQKENI, per germline. CDR3 coding DNA: TGTGCCAGCTCCCCTACCGGACAGGGTGGCACTGAAGCTTTCTTT. Its translation: CASSPTGQGGTEAFF.

The chain has TRBV30 and TRBJ1-6; D is uncertain. From germline, CDR1 is GTSNPN and CDR2 SVGIG (reference sequence). V shed 5 bases and J shed 7 bases, with 12 bases lying between them. The CDR3 is made up of 13 amino acids. The CDR3 spells CAWVNNRNSPLHF. The CDR3 DNA reads TGTGCCTGGGTAAACAATAGGAATTCACCCCTCCACTTT.

This sequence joins TRBV4-3 and TRBJ2-1; TRBD2 matches at 14 bases. Per the germline V gene, CDR1 is LGHNA and CDR2 is YSLEER. V was pared by 4 bases and J by 3 bases, with 8 bases of the junction left unmatched. The CDR3 has 18 residues. CDR3 coding DNA: TGCGCCAGCAGCCGCGGACTAGCGGGAGGCCCCTTCTACAATGAGCAGTTCTTC. It specifies CASSRGLAGGPFYNEQFF.

The rearrangement joins TRBV5-1 to TRBJ1-1, with a tentative D call TRBD1 (6 bases). Looked up from germline, CDR1 is SGHRS and CDR2 is YFSETQ. Between the trimmed V and J ends, which lost 2 bases and 0 bases, there was a span of 14 bases. The CDR3 covers 16 residues. CDR3 sequence (DNA): TGCGCCAGCAGCTTTGGGTCGGGGGGCTTGAACACTGAAGCTTTCTTT. The encoded protein is CASSFGSGGLNTEAFF.

The gene calls are TRBV5-1 and TRBJ2-1, with D possibly matching TRBD1 (5 bases). Germline assignment: CDR1 SGHRS and CDR2 YFSETQ. The CDR3 runs to 16 residues. V was cut by 7 bases and J by 0 bases, with 17 bases left in between. The CDR3 coding sequence is TGCGCCAGCTCCAATTTGGGGCAGACCTCCTACAATGAGCAGTTCTTC. Translating it yields CASSNLGQTSYNEQFF.

There are a few counts of this clone. The J gene is TRBJ1-4, the V gene TRBV9; TRBD1 agrees at 7 bases. The V gene end was trimmed by 0 bases and the J gene end by 7 bases; junction bases not matched to a gene: 6. The CDR3 length is 15 residues. Germline V lookup: CDR1 SGDLS, CDR2 YYNGEE. CDR3 coding DNA: TGTGCCAGCAGCGTAGATGGGGCAGGGGGTGAAAAACTGTTTTTT. This codes for CASSVDGAGGEKLFF.

This chain uses TRBV11-3 with TRBJ1-6; maybe TRBD1 (6 bases). The V end lost 4 bases, the J end lost 8 bases, and 18 bases lay between the germline ends. Per germline, CDR1 SGHNT and CDR2 YENEEA. The CDR3 runs 16 residues. The CDR3 is CASSWQGTGGDSPLHF. The CDR3 nucleotides are TGTGCCAGCAGCTGGCAAGGGACGGGGGGCGATTCACCCCTCCACTTT. Complete variable domain (other parts from reference TRBV11-3 and TRBJ1-6): EAGVVQSPRYKIIEKKQPVAFWCNPISGHNTLYWYLQNLGQGPELLIRYENEEAVDDSQLPKDRFSAERLKGVDSTLKIQPAELGDSAVYLCASSWQGTGGDSPLHFGNGTRLTVT.

The V and J genes are TRBV6-5 and TRBJ2-7; no reliable D call. Deletions cut 0 bases from V and 2 bases from J, with 5 bases between. CDR3 length equals 13 residues. Germline V lookup: CDR1 MNHEY, CDR2 SVGAGI. The CDR3 sequence is CASSYSRTYEQYF. CDR3 sequence (DNA): TGTGCCAGCAGTTACTCCAGAACCTACGAGCAGTACTTC.

On this clone itself: An end of the junction does not agree with germline; a read error may underlie this. V is TRBV7-8 and J is TRBJ2-7, with 10 bases lining up with TRBD1. The CDR3 is 16 residues long. The germline V gene has CDR1 SGHVS and CDR2 FQNEAQ. CDR3 nucleotides: TGTGCCAGCAGTTCTGTCGCGGGACAGGGGTCCTTCGAGCAGTACTTC. It codes for CASSSVAGQGSFEQYF.

The chain links TRBV12-5 to TRBJ2-1, with a possible D match to TRBD2 (6 bases). The V end was cut by 6 bases, the J end by 6 bases, with 18 bases between. The CDR3 runs 15 residues. Germline values: CDR1 LGHNT, CDR2 FRNRAP. The CDR3 nucleotides are TGTGCTAGTGGACGCGGGACGATGGACGGCAATGAGCAGTTCTTC. It codes for CASGRGTMDGNEQFF.

V usage is TRBV5-8 and J usage is TRBJ1-4; D perhaps matches TRBD1 (6 bases). CDR1 is SGHTS and CDR2 is YDEGEE in the germline V gene. This CDR3 is built from 13 residues. The germline V and J ends were trimmed by 4 bases and 8 bases, with 12 bases remaining between them. In DNA, the CDR3 is TGTGCCAGCAGCAACAGAGACAGGGAAAAACTGTTTTTT. Protein sequence: CASSNRDREKLFF.

Concerning this clone itself: Relative to the germline gene, one junction end is altered; a read error may explain this. This rearrangement joins TRBV7-3 to TRBJ2-7; D may be TRBD2 (6 bases). The germline V gene has CDR1 SGHTA and CDR2 FQGTGA. There are 12 residues in the CDR3. The CDR3 DNA is TGTGCCAGCAGCATAACCGGGGGCGAGCAGTACTTC. This gives the protein CASSITGGEQYF. Based on the CDR3 plus reference TRBV7-3 and TRBJ2-7, the full variable domain is GAGVSQTPSNKVTEKGKYVELRCDPISGHTALYWYRQSLGQGPEFLIYFQGTGAADDSGLPNDRFFAVRPEGSVSTLKIQRTERGDSAVYLCASSITGGEQYFGPGTRLTVT.